This T cell receptor (beta chain) was observed in a study of T cells after yellow fever vaccination. Study-level points and caveats: Peaking on day 5 versus 15, the secondary response was faster but weaker. Booster samples showed a return of most primary-vaccination clones (roughly 96% CD4, approximately 90% CD8).

Researchers made TCR cDNA using 5'RACE template switching, and this step added a universal primer site and UMIs. TCRdb re-called the 5' RACE reads with MiXCR, one entry per CDR3 protein. The sample has around 590,000 distinct CDR3 sequences; roughly an eighth are singletons. The V segment lost 5 bases and the J segment 7 bases; nucleotides outside the gene matches: 10. CDR1 is SGHAT, CDR2 FQNNGV, per germline. The CDR3 loop spans 16 amino acids. There are a few counts of this clonotype. Its antigen is still unknown. This rearrangement joins TRBV11-2 to TRBJ2-5; 13 bases fit TRBD2. The TCR originated in a young man who received the YFV17D yellow fever vaccine. Sequencing was performed on PBMCs, taken on the day of the yellow fever booster vaccination. In DNA form, the CDR3 reads TGTGCCAGCAGCGTACTAGCGGGAGGGCCTTTGGCGACCCAGTACTTC. It is translated as CASSVLAGGPLATQYF.